In this sample, the clone carrying this T cell receptor (beta chain) turned up a few times. No antigen is known for it. This sample is drawn from a study of cytomegalovirus exposure and HLA in healthy donors. Study observations and caveats: Prior analysis indicated that the majority of TCR beta V segments exhibited productivity approximately 90% or approximately 30% of the time. Researchers catalogued 160 or so TCR beta chains as cytomegalovirus-associated.

Each donor's status was that of a healthy bone marrow donor. Primers included in the PCR were 60 Vbeta and 13 Jbeta primers. The assay was immunoSEQ multiplex PCR, and TCRdb's table has in-frame clones only and misses some. The data show nearly 110,000 clones, with over 70% seen just once and around 2.3% held by the top ten. V shed 5 bases and J 3 bases; nucleotides not matched to a gene: 4. Germline V CDR1 and CDR2: SGHAT, FQNNGV. CDR3 length: 15 residues. Sequenced material: PBMCs. This receptor was obtained from a man aged 30 to 39 in good health and CMV-seronegative. This chain connects TRBV11-2 to TRBJ1-6, with 7 bases identical to TRBD1. CDR3 coding DNA: TGTGCCAGCAGCCCGGGACAGCTCTATAATTCACCCCTCCACTTT. Residues: CASSPGQLYNSPLHF.